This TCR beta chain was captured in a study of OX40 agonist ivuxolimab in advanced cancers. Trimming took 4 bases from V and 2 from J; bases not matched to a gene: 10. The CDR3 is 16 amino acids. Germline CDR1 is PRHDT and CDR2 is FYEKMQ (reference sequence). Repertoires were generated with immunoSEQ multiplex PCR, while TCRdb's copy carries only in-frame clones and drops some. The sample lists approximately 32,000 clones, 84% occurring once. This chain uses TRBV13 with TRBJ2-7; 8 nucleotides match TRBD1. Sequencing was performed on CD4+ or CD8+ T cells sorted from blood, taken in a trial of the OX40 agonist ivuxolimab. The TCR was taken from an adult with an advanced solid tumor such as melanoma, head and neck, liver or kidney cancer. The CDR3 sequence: CASSSGRPQGAYEQYF. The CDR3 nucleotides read TGTGCCAGCAGCTCAGGAAGGCCACAGGGGGCCTACGAGCAGTACTTC.